The clone carrying this T cell receptor (beta chain) has a handful of counts. Its matching antigen is unknown. Produced via immunoSEQ multiplex PCR; TCRdb's table is partial and in-frame only. Of about 15,000 clones listed, about two thirds are singletons. This sample was taken from a study of PD-1 blockade in classical Hodgkin lymphoma. Findings and caveats of the study: The CD4+ diversity rise by C4D1 was clearest in complete responders. The causes of the repertoire differences, possibly disease activity or prior therapy, remain undefined. Newly diagnosed and completely responding patients shared comparable baseline diversity.

All patients relapsed after autologous stem cell transplantation, and brentuximab vedotin exposure varied. The sequences come from peripheral blood mononuclear cells (PBMCs), collected before the second cycle of nivolumab. This receptor was obtained from a human donor with classical Hodgkin lymphoma.

CDR3 protein: CASSTLQGGPYEQYF. The CDR3 DNA is TGTGCCAGCAGCACCCTACAGGGAGGCCCCTACGAGCAGTACTTC. The V and J genes are TRBV4-2 and TRBJ2-7; D is tentatively TRBD1 or TRBD2 (6 bases each). Germline CDR1 and CDR2: LGHNA and YNFKEQ. The V end lost 5 bases, the J end lost 2 bases, and 16 bases lay between the germline ends. The CDR3 extends over 15 amino acids.